This entry features one T cell receptor (beta chain) sequence. What it binds is unknown. The sample is drawn from a study of CD8+ T cells in alopecia areata. Study-wide background: It was oral tofacitinib, at 5 to 10 mg twice daily, that treated patients received. Study-wide points: Alopecia totalis/universalis scalp especially showed more expanded CD8+ clones than normal scalp.

Sequencing used cDNA as its template, made by extracting RNA and reverse transcribing it. Profiling relied on immunoSEQ multiplex PCR, and the TCRdb table lists in-frame clones only, not all of them. The sample records 90,000 to 100,000 clones, roughly 41% being singletons. Lesional scalp punch biopsies and peripheral blood came from alopecia areata patients. CDR1 SNHLY and CDR2 FYNNEI come from the germline V gene. V was pared by 4 bases and J by 1 base, with 11 bases between. The CDR3 length is 14 residues. This clonotype originated in a human donor with alopecia areata. The sample consisted of CD4+ T cells sorted from blood. J is TRBJ2-7 and V is TRBV2, with a tentative D call TRBD2 (5 bases). For the CDR3, the DNA is TGTGCCAGCAGTGCGCTAAGGGAGTCCTACGAGCAGTACTTC. This encodes CASSALRESYEQYF.